This TCR beta chain was profiled in a study of shared clonotypes between healthy human individuals. Study-level background: For every donor, three CD4 naive, three CD4 memory, two CD8 naive and one CD8 memory plates were used. Study-level findings and limits: For naive CD4 cells, approximately 4.7% of clonotypes were shared across a few donors. Although depth was large, rarefaction showed that sequencing of the sorted subsets was incomplete. A generally larger estimated richness was seen in naive subsets than in memory subsets.

V was shortened by 1 base and J by 5 bases, with 6 bases between the two germline ends. Per the germline V gene, CDR1 is SGHVS and CDR2 is FQNEAQ. CDR3 size: 13 residues. On this clone: Its antigen remains unidentified. A read error likely explains this, since a far larger clone differs by one base.

Sequencing used immunoSEQ multiplex PCR; TCRdb keeps in-frame clones, though not all of them. The sample records about 360,000 clones, about 73% being singletons. Sequencing was performed on memory CD4+ T cells sorted from blood. The subset denotes: CD45RA-negative fraction. The chain joins TRBV7-8 to TRBJ2-1, with no clear D. This receptor was taken from a man aged 25-45 years in good health. The CDR3 loop is CASSLGRNNEQFF. The CDR3 nucleotides read TGTGCCAGCAGCTTAGGGCGCAACAATGAGCAGTTCTTC.